Each of the 17 T cell receptor beta chains below was sequenced from the same sample in a study of CD8+ T cells in alopecia areata (dated by TCRdb to 2017 to 2018). Taken with the paper, the label for time point translates to: 24 weeks on oral tofacitinib. Sample treatment or condition, as interpreted from the label and publication: oral pan-JAK inhibitor, 5-10 mg twice daily. The receptor library was made with the immunoSEQ multiplex PCR assay. To provide template for TCR sequencing, every sample had RNA extracted and reverse transcribed into cDNA. TCRdb provides this immuneACCESS table in a form limited to in-frame rearrangements. Some clones are lacking; in checked studies, under half of them reflect an unresolved V gene, and why the rest are absent is not known. Within this sample are around 150,000 clones, with approximately 57% of them counted one time only. The leading ten clones occupy approximately 14% of the sample.

The source was CD4+ T cells sorted from blood, collected at week 24, from a patient treated with tofacitinib. The receptor source for this set is a human donor with alopecia areata.

A few counts support this clone. The chain joins TRBV7-8 to TRBJ2-5, with 9 bases lining up with TRBD2. The CDR3 sequence is 18 residues long. The germline CDR1 and CDR2 sequences are SGHVS and FQNEAQ. V was pared by 1 base and J by 1 base, with 10 bases of the junction left unmatched. This CDR3 is CASSLGLRAGGLQETQYF. Written as DNA, the CDR3 is TGTGCCAGCAGCTTAGGTTTACGAGCGGGGGGACTCCAAGAGACCCAGTACTTC.

The chain is built from TRBV5-5 and TRBJ1-1; D is uncertain. CDR1 SGHKS and CDR2 YYEKEE come from the germline V gene (reference sequence). There are 14 residues in the CDR3. Deletions cut 0 bases from V and 4 bases from J, with 10 bases between. CDR3 amino acids: CASSLDFVPTEAFF. The DNA of the CDR3 is TGTGCCAGCAGCTTGGATTTCGTTCCCACTGAAGCTTTCTTT.

The rearrangement links TRBV7-2 to TRBJ1-2; D is undetermined. CDR3 length: 11 residues. Germline lookup yields CDR1 SGHTA and CDR2 FQGNSA. V was clipped by 2 bases and J by 4 bases, with 2 bases between them. CDR3 in DNA: TGTGCCAGCAGCTTAAGCTATGGCTACACCTTC. It translates to CASSLSYGYTF.

With regard to this clone: A junction end diverges from the germline sequence, so it may reflect a read error. This chain uses TRBV7-2 with TRBJ2-3; either TRBD1 or TRBD2 may fit D (5 bases each). Germline V gene data show CDR1 as SGHTA and CDR2 as FQGNSA. The CDR3 is 13 amino acids. CDR3 protein: CASSPQGTASVDF. Written as DNA, the CDR3 is TGTGCCAGCAGCCCCCAAGGGACCGCTTCGGTGGATTTT.

The chain uses TRBV18 and TRBJ2-5, with no clear D. V lost 3 bases, J lost 4 bases, and 9 bases lay in between. Germline V gives CDR1 KGHSH, CDR2 LQKENI. The CDR3 loop spans 13 amino acids. The CDR3 reads CASSPSGLETQYF. Here the CDR3 DNA reads TGTGCCAGCTCACCCTCCGGTCTAGAGACCCAGTACTTC. The whole variable domain, remainder taken from reference TRBV18 and TRBJ2-5, is NAGVMQNPRHLVRRRGQEARLRCSPMKGHSHVYWYRQLPEEGLKFMVYLQKENIIDESGMPKERFSAEFPKEGPSILRIQQVVRGDSAAYFCASSPSGLETQYFGPGTRLLVL.

V usage is TRBV7-9 and J usage is TRBJ2-5; TRBD1 aligns across 8 bases. The CDR3 runs 15 residues. From germline, CDR1 is SEHNR and CDR2 FQNEAQ (reference sequence). V shed 7 bases, J shed 2 bases, and the junction held 9 bases outside the gene matches. The CDR3 loop reads CASTSRRTGQETQYF. The CDR3 DNA reads TGTGCCAGCACCTCACGCCGGACAGGGCAAGAGACCCAGTACTTC.

For the CDR3, the DNA is TGTGCCAGCTCACCATCGACTACCCAAGAGACCCAGTACTTC. It translates to CASSPSTTQETQYF. The genes are TRBV18 and TRBJ2-5, with D perhaps matching TRBD2 (5 bases). CDR3 size: 14 residues. V dropped 2 bases and J dropped 1 base, with 8 bases sitting between them. The germline gives CDR1 KGHSH, CDR2 LQKENI.

V usage is TRBV25-1 and J usage is TRBJ1-2; D unresolved. Trimming stripped 8 bases from V and 4 bases from J, with 14 bases between. This CDR3 contains 13 residues. Germline loops: CDR1 MGHDK, CDR2 SYGVNS. In DNA, the CDR3 is TGTGCCAGCCGGCCGGCAGGAGGCTATGGCTACACCTTC. Encoded protein: CASRPAGGYGYTF.

This sequence joins TRBV4-1 and TRBJ1-4; the D is unclear. The V end lost 3 bases, the J end lost 7 bases, and 12 bases lay between the germline ends. This CDR3 is built from 14 residues. CDR1 and CDR2 (germline): MGHRA, YSYEKL. The CDR3 loop reads CASSQPRGGEKLFF. The CDR3 DNA follows: TGCGCCAGCAGCCAGCCCCGAGGAGGTGAAAAACTGTTTTTT.

The chain has TRBV10-2 and TRBJ2-2, with D possibly matching TRBD2 (5 bases). The CDR3 covers 15 residues. CDR1 and CDR2 (germline): WSHSY, SAAADI. With 2 bases removed from V and 1 base from J, the gap between germline ends came to 8 bases. This chain's CDR3 is CASSETSGNTGELFF. Written as DNA, the CDR3 is TGCGCCAGCAGTGAGACCAGCGGGAACACCGGGGAGCTGTTTTTT.

This clone showed up just once. The chain uses TRBV15 and TRBJ1-6; possible D gene TRBD1, 5 bases. The V end was cut by 5 bases, the J end by 7 bases, with 18 bases between. CDR3 size: 16 residues. Germline V gene data show CDR1 as LNHNV and CDR2 as YYDKDF (reference sequence). CDR3 coding DNA: TGTGCCACCAGCCGCGGGACGACACTTGAGAATTCACCCCTCCACTTT. Residues: CATSRGTTLENSPLHF.

The J gene is TRBJ1-2, the V gene TRBV20-1; tentative D call: TRBD1 (5 bases). Germline CDR1 DFQATT, CDR2 SNEGSKA (reference sequence). The CDR3 extends over 11 amino acids. V was pared by 0 bases and J by 10 bases, with 9 bases between. This CDR3 reads CSARDGDVYTF. CDR3 in DNA: TGCAGTGCTAGAGATGGGGACGTCTACACCTTC.

This clone was picked up a small number of times. CDR3: CAWSYRDTQYF. The CDR3 DNA reads TGTGCCTGGAGTTACCGGGATACGCAGTATTTT. The V and J genes are TRBV30 and TRBJ2-3; D is unclear. Per germline, CDR1 GTSNPN and CDR2 SVGIG (reference sequence). Trimming removed 2 bases from V and 6 bases from J, with 6 bases in between. The CDR3 is made up of 11 amino acids.

This rearrangement joins TRBV12-5 to TRBJ2-3; D uncertain. The ends were cut back, 6 bases at V and 7 bases at J, with 17 bases in the middle. The length of the CDR3 is 14 residues. Per germline, CDR1 LGHNT and CDR2 FRNRAP. The CDR3 coding sequence is TGTGCTAGTGGGTTGTCGACTCTCCTATATACGCAGTATTTT. It encodes CASGLSTLLYTQYF.

This clone was seen a few times. The rearrangement links TRBV2 to TRBJ2-4; D is unresolved. The V and J ends lost 2 bases and 7 bases respectively, with 9 bases between them. This CDR3 is 13 amino acids long. Looked up from germline, CDR1 is SNHLY and CDR2 is FYNNEI. For the CDR3, the DNA is TGTGCCAGCAGTGAAACTTCTCGGAACATTCAGTACTTC. Protein sequence: CASSETSRNIQYF.

This clone was counted once. The rearrangement uses TRBV29-1 and TRBJ2-7; D remains ambiguous. The CDR3 length is 12 residues. Trimming stripped 5 bases from V and 0 bases from J, with 8 bases between. The germline V gene encodes CDR1 SQVTM and CDR2 ANQGSEA. CDR3 bases: TGCAGCGTTAAGGACGGCTCCTACGAGCAGTACTTC. Translation gives CSVKDGSYEQYF.

The V and J genes are TRBV23-1 and TRBJ1-6; 8 nucleotides align to TRBD1. TRBV23-1 is an open reading frame, and its role is uncertain. This CDR3 has 15 amino acids. V was clipped by 0 bases and J by 8 bases; unmatched bases: 3. CDR3 DNA: TGCGCCAGCAGTCAATCGACAGGGGCGGATTCACCCCTCCACTTT. As protein: CASSQSTGADSPLHF.